These 6 T cell receptor beta chains were all obtained from the same sample, sequenced in a study of T cell responses to AZD1222 COVID-19 vaccine. TCRdb's table, derived via immunoSEQ multiplex PCR, lists solely in-frame clones and lacks some. The sample has approximately 160,000 clones; 75% to 95% are singletons. The material sequenced was peripheral blood, taken on day 0 of AZD1222 vaccination. These receptors came from an adult in good health.

V usage is TRBV11-2 and J usage is TRBJ1-5; D remains unclear. Trimming removed 0 bases at V and 6 bases at J, with 6 bases between. The CDR3 contains 13 residues. The germline V gene has CDR1 SGHAT and CDR2 FQNNGV. CDR3 sequence (DNA): TGTGCCAGCAGCTTAGATCAGAGTCAGCCCCAGCATTTT. It encodes CASSLDQSQPQHF.

The chain links TRBV11-2 to TRBJ2-1; TRBD1 is a possible D gene (6 bases). Deletions cut 0 bases from V and 3 bases from J, with 12 bases between. This CDR3 is 16 amino acids long. Germline loops: CDR1 SGHAT, CDR2 FQNNGV. DNA for the CDR3: TGTGCCAGCAGCTTAGATCCGCAGGGACACTACAATGAGCAGTTCTTC. It specifies CASSLDPQGHYNEQFF.

The V gene is TRBV7-9, the J gene TRBJ2-7; TRBD2 agrees at 11 bases. The V and J ends lost 5 bases and 0 bases, in that order; junction bases with no gene match: 3. This CDR3 is built from 15 residues. Germline V gene sequence: CDR1 SEHNR, CDR2 FQNEAQ (reference sequence). This CDR3 is CASSPLAGGSYEQYF. In nucleotides, the CDR3 is TGTGCCAGCAGCCCCCTAGCGGGGGGCTCCTACGAGCAGTACTTC.

The V and J genes are TRBV28 and TRBJ1-2; D perhaps matches TRBD1 (6 bases). With 6 bases removed from V and 10 bases from J, the gap between germline ends came to 15 bases. The CDR3 is 12 amino acids. Germline values: CDR1 MDHEN, CDR2 SYDVKM. The CDR3 region has the DNA TGTGCCAGCAGCCACAACAGGGTTTACTACACCTTC. Its translation: CASSHNRVYYTF.

The J gene is TRBJ1-1, the V gene TRBV27; D unresolved. Between the trimmed V and J ends, which lost 5 bases and 1 base, there was a span of 8 bases. Germline V gives CDR1 MNHEY, CDR2 SMNVEV (reference sequence). The CDR3 totals 13 residues. CDR3 bases: TGTGCCAGCAGTGTCGGGAAGAACACTGAAGCTTTCTTT. This codes for CASSVGKNTEAFF.

V usage is TRBV6-5 and J usage is TRBJ1-2; tentatively, D is TRBD1 (6 bases). Germline CDR1 reads MNHEY; CDR2 reads SVGAGI. CDR3 length: 15 amino acids. Trimming shortened V by 4 bases and J by 2 bases, and 14 bases separated the two germline ends. The chain's CDR3 is CASSSQGSGNYGYTF. In nucleotides, the CDR3 is TGTGCCAGCAGTTCTCAGGGGTCGGGCAACTATGGCTACACCTTC.